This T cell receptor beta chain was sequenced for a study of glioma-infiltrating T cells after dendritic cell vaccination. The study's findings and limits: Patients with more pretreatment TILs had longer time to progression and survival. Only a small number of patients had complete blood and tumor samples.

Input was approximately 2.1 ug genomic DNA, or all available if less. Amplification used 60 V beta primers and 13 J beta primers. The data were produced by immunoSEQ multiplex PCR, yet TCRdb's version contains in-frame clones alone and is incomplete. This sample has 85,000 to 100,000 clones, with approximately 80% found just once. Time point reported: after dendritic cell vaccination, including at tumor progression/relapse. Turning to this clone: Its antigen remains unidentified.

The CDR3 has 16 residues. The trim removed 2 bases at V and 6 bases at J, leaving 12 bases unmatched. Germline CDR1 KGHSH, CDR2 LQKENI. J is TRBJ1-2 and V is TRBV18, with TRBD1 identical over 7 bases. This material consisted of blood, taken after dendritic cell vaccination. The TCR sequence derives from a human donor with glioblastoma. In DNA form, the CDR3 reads TGTGCCAGCTCACCAAGCTCTGACAGGGCTCAAGATGGCTACACCTTC. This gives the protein CASSPSSDRAQDGYTF.